This T cell receptor delta chain derives from a study of gamma-delta chains in newborns, infants, children. TCRdb called clones anew from the reads with CATT. The data contain over a thousand delta-chain clones, about 1.3% of them singletons. CDR1 is GEAIGNYY and CDR2 is EKD in the germline V gene. This CDR3 region has 15 residues. V was shortened by 0 bases and J by 2 bases, with 12 bases between the two germline ends. This clone is labeled as large. Other DNA sequences from this sample encode an identical CDR3 as well. J is TRDJ1 and V is TRDV2, with D unclear. The source of this sequence is a child in good health. The sample consisted of blood. In nucleotides, the CDR3 is TGTGCCTGTGACACCGTAGGTGGTGGGACCGATAAACTCATCTTT. Translated: CACDTVGGGTDKLIF.